The 27 T cell receptor beta chains presented below share a single source sample, sequenced in a study of T-cell reconstitution after alpha-beta-depleted transplantation in children. Unique molecular identifiers were used to barcode this TCRbeta library. A single record per CDR3 protein comes from TCRdb applying MiXCR to the PCR reads. The sample holds about 240,000 distinct CDR3 sequences, about 12% seen once. This sample comprised PBMCs from the stem cell graft donor, obtained from the stem cell graft. Receptor source: a human donor who donated a stem cell graft to a child with acute lymphoblastic leukemia.

This clonotype was detected many times. The V call is TRBV29-1, the J call TRBJ2-7; 10 bases line up with TRBD1. V trimming: 0 bases; J trimming: 3 bases; junction bases outside the gene matches: 8. The CDR3 length is 16 residues. CDR1 SQVTM and CDR2 ANQGSEA come from the germline V gene. CDR3 loop: CSVEDLSGTGDYEQYF. CDR3 DNA: TGCAGCGTTGAAGACCTGTCCGGGACAGGGGACTACGAGCAGTACTTC.

This clonotype showed up just a few times. The CDR3 nucleotides are TGCAGTGCTAGAGGGAGGGGCGGGGGATACGAGCAGTACTTC. Translation gives CSARGRGGGYEQYF. This chain joins TRBV20-1 and TRBJ2-7; the match to TRBD2 covers 7 bases. J gave up 4 bases and V 1 base, and 7 bases lay outside the gene matches. Germline V gene lookup returns CDR1 DFQATT and CDR2 SNEGSKA (reference sequence). The CDR3 is 14 residues long.

This clonotype was picked up many times. The V gene is TRBV7-2, the J gene TRBJ1-5; D is ambiguous. There are 13 residues in the CDR3. From germline, CDR1 is SGHTA and CDR2 FQGNSA. V lost 2 bases and J 7 bases, leaving 9 bases between the germline ends. Here the CDR3 DNA reads TGTGCCAGCAGCTTAATGGTCGGACAGCCCCAGCATTTT. Its translation: CASSLMVGQPQHF.

There are many counts of this clonotype. The J gene is TRBJ2-7, the V gene TRBV20-1, with 8 bases that match TRBD2. After removal of 0 bases from V and 0 bases from J, the junction contained 4 bases not matched to a gene. Germline CDR1 DFQATT, CDR2 SNEGSKA (reference sequence). The CDR3 covers 15 residues. The CDR3 loop is CSARDLAGSSYEQYF. CDR3 sequence (DNA): TGCAGTGCTAGAGATTTAGCGGGGAGCTCCTACGAGCAGTACTTC.

There are many counts of this clonotype. The chain uses TRBV20-1 and TRBJ1-5; 9 bases map to TRBD1. After removal of 1 base from V and 6 bases from J, the junction contained 13 bases not matched to a gene. The CDR3 has 17 residues. In germline, CDR1 is DFQATT, CDR2 SNEGSKA (reference sequence). The CDR3 DNA reads as TGCAGTGCTAGAGGTGGGGACAGGGTGTTGGCGCGTCAGCCCCAGCATTTT. This translates into CSARGGDRVLARQPQHF.

In nucleotides, the CDR3 is TGTGCCAGCAGCCCGGGACCGGCGGGGGGGAATGAGCAGTTCTTC. Translated: CASSPGPAGGNEQFF. This chain connects TRBV4-2 to TRBJ2-1; 9 nucleotides line up with TRBD2. The germline gives CDR1 LGHNA, CDR2 YNFKEQ. The CDR3 is made up of 15 amino acids. The ends lost 4 bases at V and 7 bases at J; junction bases unmatched: 8.

This clonotype has just a few counts. This chain links TRBV20-1 with TRBJ2-5; the D gene is possibly TRBD2 (5 bases). This CDR3 region has 15 residues. V was clipped by 0 bases and J by 5 bases, with 16 bases between them. The germline V gene encodes CDR1 DFQATT and CDR2 SNEGSKA (reference sequence). In DNA, the CDR3 is TGCAGTGCTAGAGATGGTTTCGGGGTAAGGGAGACCCAGTACTTC. Its translation: CSARDGFGVRETQYF.

This clonotype occurred many times. The V gene is TRBV7-2, the J gene TRBJ2-3, with 15 bases that match TRBD2. V was pared by 5 bases and J by 4 bases, with 4 bases of the junction left unmatched. CDR1 is SGHTA, CDR2 FQGNSA, per germline. CDR3 length equals 16 residues. The CDR3 protein is CASSPWTSGRADTQYF. In DNA form, the CDR3 reads TGTGCCAGCAGCCCATGGACTAGCGGGAGGGCAGATACGCAGTATTTT.

This clonotype has at least ten counts. This chain links TRBV20-1 with TRBJ2-1; 7 bases match TRBD2. This CDR3 comprises 14 residues. Germline CDR1 reads DFQATT; CDR2 reads SNEGSKA (reference sequence). Losses at the gene ends were 3 bases for V and 7 bases for J; bases not matched to a gene: 9. The CDR3 spells CSASGGEAGNEQFF. The CDR3, as DNA: TGCAGTGCTAGCGGGGGTGAAGCGGGGAATGAGCAGTTCTTC.

This clonotype was recorded at least ten times. The CDR3 loop reads CASSFGDRTQKKLFF. CDR3 in DNA: TGTGCCAGCAGCTTCGGGGACAGGACCCAGAAAAAACTGTTTTTT. The chain is built from TRBV5-6 and TRBJ1-4; 8 positions agree with TRBD1. The CDR3 extends over 15 amino acids. CDR1 is SGHDT, CDR2 YYEEEE, per germline. Trimming at V came to 2 bases and at J to 9 bases, leaving 9 bases not matched to a gene.

The chain has TRBV6-5 and TRBJ1-1, with D perhaps TRBD1 (5 bases). Germline V gene sequence: CDR1 MNHEY, CDR2 SVGAGI. The CDR3 runs 17 residues. The V and J ends lost 3 bases and 1 base respectively, with 18 bases between them. DNA for the CDR3: TGTGCCAGCAGTTATGGGACCTTTGTCGGACCGAACACTGAAGCTTTCTTT. This sequence encodes CASSYGTFVGPNTEAFF.

The table lists this clonotype with many counts. The gene calls are TRBV6-2 or TRBV6-3 and TRBJ1-4, with 7 bases fitting TRBD1. The CDR3 consists of 15 residues. CDR1 and CDR2 from the germline V gene are MNHEY and SVGEGT. With 6 bases clipped from V and 2 bases from J, the junction kept 6 bases outside the gene matches. CDR3 sequence: CASRPTGVTNEKLFF. The DNA of the CDR3 is TGTGCCAGCAGGCCTACAGGGGTGACTAATGAAAAACTGTTTTTT.

This clonotype was counted many times. The CDR3 sequence is CSAAYMGRTSTDTQYF. DNA for the CDR3: TGCAGTGCCGCGTACATGGGGCGTACTAGCACAGATACGCAGTATTTT. The V call is TRBV20-1, the J call TRBJ2-3; perhaps TRBD1 as D (5 bases). The germline V gene encodes CDR1 DFQATT and CDR2 SNEGSKA (reference sequence). The ends were cut back, 6 bases at V and 0 bases at J, with 19 bases in the middle. The CDR3 extends over 16 amino acids.

Ten or more counts support this clonotype. This chain connects TRBV29-1 to TRBJ2-1, with TRBD2 matching 12 bases. The CDR3 covers 15 residues. CDR1 is SQVTM, CDR2 ANQGSEA, per germline. V lost 7 bases and J lost 8; bases outside the gene matches: 12. CDR3 loop: CSAQSLAGGPDEQFF. DNA of the CDR3: TGCAGCGCCCAATCACTAGCGGGAGGTCCGGATGAGCAGTTCTTC.

This clonotype was recorded at least ten times. V and J are TRBV7-2 and TRBJ1-1; 9 nucleotides match TRBD1. This CDR3 comprises 15 residues. The junction had 4 bases not matched to a gene; V was cut back by 5 bases and J by 0 bases. Germline V lookup: CDR1 SGHTA, CDR2 FQGNSA. DNA for the CDR3: TGTGCCAGCAGCCCACAGGGGGCCCTGAACACTGAAGCTTTCTTT. As protein: CASSPQGALNTEAFF.

The chain combines TRBV7-2 with TRBJ2-7; D may be TRBD2 (6 bases). Trimming cost V 5 bases and J 6 bases, with 17 bases left between them. The germline V gene has CDR1 SGHTA and CDR2 FQGNSA. The CDR3 covers 14 residues. The CDR3 nucleotides are TGTGCCAGCAGCGTACTCGGAGGGGCCTCCGAGCAGTACTTC. Encoded protein: CASSVLGGASEQYF.

This clonotype was seen repeatedly, ten times or more. The chain recombines TRBV14 with TRBJ2-1; D might be TRBD2 (5 bases). Trimming removed 0 bases from V and 4 bases from J, with 13 bases in between. The CDR3 is 16 residues long. The germline CDR1 and CDR2 sequences are SGHDN and FVKESK. The CDR3 DNA follows: TGTGCCAGCAGCCAAGACGGCCGCTGGAGGTACAATGAGCAGTTCTTC. Protein: CASSQDGRWRYNEQFF.

There are many counts of this clonotype. The chain uses TRBV6-5 and TRBJ2-3; no clear D gene. V dropped 0 bases and J dropped 2 bases, with 18 bases sitting between them. This CDR3 has 18 residues. Per germline, CDR1 MNHEY and CDR2 SVGAGI. The CDR3 loop reads CASSYSILDDGPTDTQYF. The CDR3 DNA reads TGTGCCAGCAGTTACTCGATTCTCGATGACGGTCCCACAGATACGCAGTATTTT.

This clonotype was seen more than once but under ten times. The V call is TRBV9, the J call TRBJ2-6, with D possibly matching TRBD2 (5 bases). Looked up from germline, CDR1 is SGDLS and CDR2 is YYNGEE. Trimming removed 2 bases at V and 2 bases at J, with 5 bases between. There are 14 residues in the CDR3. The CDR3, as DNA: TGTGCCAGCAGCGTGGAGGCTGGGGCCAACGTCCTGACTTTC. Its protein product is CASSVEAGANVLTF.

This chain uses TRBV4-3 with TRBJ2-1; D call uncertain. V gave up 4 bases and J gave up 2 bases, with 9 bases separating them. Germline-derived CDR1 and CDR2 are LGHNA and YSLEER. The length of the CDR3 is 14 residues. CDR3 amino acids: CASSRKVPYNEQFF. CDR3 DNA: TGCGCCAGCAGCCGGAAGGTGCCCTACAATGAGCAGTTCTTC.

This clonotype came up many times. This chain joins TRBV4-1 and TRBJ1-1; tentative D call: TRBD1 (5 bases). Deletions cut 3 bases from V and 8 bases from J, with 16 bases between. The CDR3 extends over 14 amino acids. Germline assignment: CDR1 MGHRA and CDR2 YSYEKL. Here the CDR3 DNA reads TGCGCCAGCAGCCAGAGGGGCCAAACCGTAGAAGCTTTCTTT. Protein product: CASSQRGQTVEAFF.

This clonotype showed up many times. CDR3 nucleotides: TGTGCCAGCAGCTATGGGGGCTTCCCCAACCCTGAAGCTTTCTTT. Translating gives CASSYGGFPNPEAFF. V and J are TRBV7-9 and TRBJ1-1; perhaps TRBD1 as D (6 bases). This CDR3 has 15 residues. The V and J ends lost 4 bases and 6 bases respectively, with 18 bases between them. Germline CDR1 reads SEHNR; CDR2 reads FQNEAQ (reference sequence).

This clonotype came up many times. The chain couples TRBV27 to TRBJ2-7; no reliable D call. This CDR3 has 15 amino acids. Looked up from germline, CDR1 is MNHEY and CDR2 is SMNVEV (reference sequence). With 2 bases removed from V and 0 bases from J, the gap between germline ends came to 11 bases. The CDR3 reads CASSLGFGVSYEQYF. CDR3 bases: TGTGCCAGCAGTTTAGGATTTGGTGTCTCCTACGAGCAGTACTTC.

A few counts support this clonotype. V gene TRBV7-2 combines with J gene TRBJ2-2, with unresolved D. Germline V gives CDR1 SGHTA, CDR2 FQGNSA. Trimming left V 4 bases short and J 4 bases short, with 4 bases between. The CDR3 runs 12 residues. CDR3 residues: CASSSPTGELFF. The CDR3 DNA reads TGTGCCAGCAGCTCACCCACCGGGGAGCTGTTTTTT. The variable domain in full, completed from reference TRBV7-2 and TRBJ2-2, reads GAGVSQSPSNKVTEKGKDVELRCDPISGHTALYWYRQSLGQGLEFLIYFQGNSAPDKSGLPSDRFSAERTGGSVSTLTIQRTQQEDSAVYLCASSSPTGELFFGEGSRLTVL.

This clonotype was seen repeatedly, ten times or more. The chain combines TRBV12-3 or TRBV12-4 with TRBJ1-4, with 8 positions matching TRBD1. This CDR3 spans 15 amino acids. J was trimmed by 5 bases and V by 6 bases; bases with no gene match: 8. CDR3 nucleotides: TGTGCCAGCAGCCACGGACAGGGTGAAAATGAAAAACTGTTTTTT. Translated, it gives CASSHGQGENEKLFF.

In this sample, this clonotype turned up many times. The chain employs TRBV28 and TRBJ1-3, with D hard to call. This CDR3 contains 12 residues. Trimming removed 2 bases from V and 10 bases from J, with 9 bases in between. The germline V gene has CDR1 MDHEN and CDR2 SYDVKM. CDR3 DNA sequence: TGTGCCAGCAGTTTACCCGGCTCAACCATATATTTT. Its translation: CASSLPGSTIYF.

This clonotype was recorded at least ten times. V usage is TRBV7-2 and J usage is TRBJ2-3; 14 nucleotides align to TRBD2. Germline-derived CDR1 and CDR2 are SGHTA and FQGNSA. The junction had 1 base not matched to a gene; V was cut back by 4 bases and J by 4 bases. The CDR3 is 15 amino acids. In DNA form, the CDR3 reads TGTGCCAGCAGCTCGGGACTAGCGGGAGCAGATACGCAGTATTTT. It specifies CASSSGLAGADTQYF.